These 27 T cell receptor beta chains came from one sample sequenced in a study of T cell changes during pregnancy in multiple sclerosis (dated by TCRdb to about 2019). The library relied on the immunoSEQ multiplex PCR assay. Drawn from immuneACCESS, this table holds only the in-frame rearrangements with V and J called that TCRdb kept. Clones are partly lost; checked studies trace under half to an unresolved V gene and leave the rest unexplained. The sample records 85,000 to 90,000 clones, 94% of which are singletons. The top ten hold around 1.7% of the sample. The sample was peripheral blood, taken after pregnancy. These receptors all stem from a female donor in good health, enrolled as a control in a pregnancy study.

The chain combines TRBV6-5 with TRBJ1-1, with D perhaps TRBD1 (5 bases). CDR1 MNHEY and CDR2 SVGAGI come from the germline V gene. The CDR3 runs to 11 residues. V was trimmed by 4 bases and J by 7 bases, leaving 7 bases between them. CDR3 in DNA: TGTGCCAGCAGTTGGGGGGGTGAAGCTTTCTTT. Translation gives CASSWGGEAFF.

J is TRBJ2-5 and V is TRBV25-1; 8 nucleotides agree with TRBD2. The germline CDR1 and CDR2 sequences are MGHDK and SYGVNS. V lost 8 bases to trimming and J lost 4 bases; unmatched junction nucleotides: 15. CDR3 length: 16 amino acids. The CDR3 sequence is CASGREGDKGRETQYF. CDR3 bases: TGTGCCAGCGGTCGGGAGGGGGATAAGGGGCGAGAGACCCAGTACTTC.

The J gene is TRBJ2-1, the V gene TRBV4-1; 9 bases line up with TRBD1. Germline CDR1 MGHRA, CDR2 YSYEKL. V shed 3 bases, J shed 6 bases, and the junction held 12 bases outside the gene matches. The CDR3 runs 17 residues. The DNA for the CDR3 is TGCGCCAGCAGCCAGGCCCGGGACAGGGTCACATTCAATGAGCAGTTCTTC. Amino acid sequence: CASSQARDRVTFNEQFF.

Only one count was recorded for this clone. The CDR3 DNA sequence: TGTGCCAGCAGTAGCGGGAGGGGCTACGAGCAGTACTTC. Its translation is CASSSGRGYEQYF. The chain carries TRBV2 and TRBJ2-7, with 10 nucleotides matching TRBD2. Germline trimming cut 5 bases from V and 3 bases from J; bases unmatched to any gene: 1. CDR1 and CDR2 (germline): SNHLY, FYNNEI. CDR3 length equals 13 residues. The variable domain in full, with the rest retrieved from reference TRBV2 and TRBJ2-7, is EPEVTQTPSHQVTQMGQEVILRCVPISNHLYFYWYRQILGQKVEFLVSFYNNEISEKSEIFDDQFSVERPDGSNFTLKIRSTKLEDSAMYFCASSSGRGYEQYFGPGTRLTVT.

V is TRBV19 and J is TRBJ2-7; TRBD2 is a possible D gene (6 bases). Germline V gene lookup returns CDR1 LNHDA and CDR2 SQIVND (reference sequence). The V end lost 5 bases, the J end lost 1 base, and 15 bases lay between the germline ends. The CDR3 runs 15 residues. In nucleotides, the CDR3 is TGTGCCAGTAGTTCGTTCCCGGGACTTTCCTACGAGCAGTACTTC. Residues: CASSSFPGLSYEQYF.

This chain uses TRBV6-5 with TRBJ2-7; 7 bases fit TRBD1. The CDR3 loop spans 13 amino acids. Germline V lookup: CDR1 MNHEY, CDR2 SVGAGI. V lost 6 bases, J lost 3 bases, and 5 bases stayed unmatched. CDR3 in amino acids: CASSKGQNYEQYF. The CDR3 DNA reads as TGTGCCAGCAGCAAGGGACAGAACTACGAGCAGTACTTC.

The rearrangement joins TRBV28 to TRBJ2-7, with 11 bases lining up with TRBD1. The germline gives CDR1 MDHEN, CDR2 SYDVKM. The J segment lost 2 bases and the V segment lost 4 bases, leaving 16 bases of the junction unmatched. The CDR3 is made up of 19 amino acids. DNA of the CDR3: TGTGCCAGCAGTTCCCCTTTAAAACCCGGGACAGGGGGGACCTACGAGCAGTACTTC. Translation gives CASSSPLKPGTGGTYEQYF.

The chain uses TRBV7-2 and TRBJ2-7; TRBD1 aligns across 7 bases. The CDR3 is 15 residues long. V gave up 1 base and J gave up 5 bases; unmatched junction bases: 8. Germline CDR1 SGHTA, CDR2 FQGNSA. CDR3 residues: CASSLEAGDSNEQYF. CDR3 sequence (DNA): TGTGCCAGCAGCTTAGAGGCTGGGGACAGCAACGAGCAGTACTTC.

The gene calls are TRBV4-1 and TRBJ2-5; 7 nucleotides match TRBD1. V shed 2 bases and J 4 bases; nucleotides not matched to a gene: 4. Per the germline V gene, CDR1 is MGHRA and CDR2 is YSYEKL. The CDR3 runs 14 residues. CDR3 region: CASSQIGGGETQYF. The DNA for the CDR3 is TGCGCCAGCAGCCAAATAGGGGGCGGAGAGACCCAGTACTTC.

In nucleotides, the CDR3 is TGTGCCAGCAGTGTCCGGACTAGCGGGGGCACAGATACGCAGTATTTT. Its protein is CASSVRTSGGTDTQYF. V usage is TRBV2 and J usage is TRBJ2-3; TRBD2 matches at 12 bases. Trimming took 4 bases from V and 1 from J; bases not matched to a gene: 3. This CDR3 has 16 amino acids. CDR1 is SNHLY and CDR2 is FYNNEI in the germline V gene.

The chain employs TRBV19 and TRBJ1-1; possible D gene TRBD1, 5 bases. Germline V gives CDR1 LNHDA, CDR2 SQIVND (reference sequence). V lost 1 base and J 9 bases, leaving 21 bases between the germline ends. This CDR3 has 16 residues. The CDR3 is CASSIAVGQGELQAFF. CDR3 coding DNA: TGTGCCAGTAGTATAGCGGTCGGGCAGGGCGAGTTACAAGCTTTCTTT. The variable domain in full, completed from reference TRBV19 and TRBJ1-1, reads DGGITQSPKYLFRKEGQNVTLSCEQNLNHDAMYWYRQDPGQGLRLIYYSQIVNDFQKGDIAEGYSVSREKKESFPLTVTSAQKNPTAFYLCASSIAVGQGELQAFFGQGTRLTVV.

The V and J genes are TRBV28 and TRBJ2-7, with D perhaps TRBD1 (6 bases). V shed 5 bases and J shed 4 bases, with 21 bases lying between them. The CDR3 is made up of 16 amino acids. The germline gives CDR1 MDHEN, CDR2 SYDVKM. CDR3 loop: CASSRTGSHLPYEQYF. The DNA for the CDR3 is TGTGCCAGCAGTCGAACAGGGTCTCACCTCCCGTACGAGCAGTACTTC.

This clone showed up just once. This chain links TRBV6-1 with TRBJ2-5, with a possible D match to TRBD2 (5 bases). The germline V and J ends were trimmed by 6 bases and 5 bases, with 19 bases remaining between them. Germline V gene data show CDR1 as MNHNS and CDR2 as SASEGT. This CDR3 contains 15 residues. The chain's CDR3 is CASRLQRWRWETQYF. The CDR3 DNA sequence: TGTGCCAGCAGGTTACAGCGGTGGAGGTGGGAGACCCAGTACTTC.

The chain couples TRBV9 to TRBJ2-2; D remains ambiguous. From germline, CDR1 is SGDLS and CDR2 YYNGEE. CDR3 length: 16 residues. The V end was cut by 0 bases, the J end by 4 bases, with 13 bases between. As DNA, the CDR3 is TGTGCCAGCAGCGTAGGAGACACAGCCTTCACCGGGGAGCTGTTTTTT. This codes for CASSVGDTAFTGELFF.

With respect to this clone: A read error may account for a junction end that differs from germline. This chain uses TRBV2 with TRBJ1-1, with D possibly matching TRBD1 (5 bases). Per the germline V gene, CDR1 is SNHLY and CDR2 is FYNNEI. This CDR3 contains 13 residues. CDR3: CASSEDRNTEAFF. Here the CDR3 DNA reads TGTGCCAGCAGCGAAGACAGGAACACTGAAGCTTTCTTT.

This clone came up once. The chain employs TRBV2 and TRBJ2-3; a possible D gene is TRBD2 (6 bases). The CDR3 contains 16 residues. Germline V gives CDR1 SNHLY, CDR2 FYNNEI. Deletions cut 2 bases from V and 3 bases from J, with 15 bases between. In DNA, the CDR3 is TGTGCCAGCAGTGAAATAGCGGTGGGAGTTACAGATACGCAGTATTTT. Translated: CASSEIAVGVTDTQYF.

The chain combines TRBV30 with TRBJ2-1, with TRBD2 matching over 13 bases. CDR3 length: 13 amino acids. V lost 8 bases and J lost 6; bases outside the gene matches: 4. Looked up from germline, CDR1 is GTSNPN and CDR2 is SVGIG (reference sequence). CDR3 sequence reads: CAGTSGRANEQFF. The CDR3 region has the DNA TGTGCCGGAACTAGCGGGAGGGCCAATGAGCAGTTCTTC.

V gene TRBV6-1 combines with J gene TRBJ2-3; no clear D. The CDR3 has 15 residues. V lost 2 bases and J lost 2, with 11 bases in between. Germline V gene lookup returns CDR1 MNHNS and CDR2 SASEGT. The CDR3 DNA sequence: TGTGCCAGCAGTGAATATGTTGAGGCCACAGATACGCAGTATTTT. This gives the protein CASSEYVEATDTQYF.

The chain couples TRBV11-3 to TRBJ2-3, with 7 nucleotides matching TRBD1. The CDR3 covers 13 residues. The germline CDR1 and CDR2 sequences are SGHNT and YENEEA. The V and J ends lost 3 bases and 6 bases, in that order; junction bases with no gene match: 3. CDR3 sequence (DNA): TGTGCCAGCAGCTTTGGGACAGCCGATACGCAGTATTTT. Its translation is CASSFGTADTQYF.

The chain is built from TRBV5-1 and TRBJ2-7; D may be TRBD1 (6 bases). The ends were cut back, 0 bases at V and 6 bases at J, with 13 bases in the middle. The CDR3 extends over 14 amino acids. The germline V gene has CDR1 SGHRS and CDR2 YFSETQ. CDR3 sequence reads: CASSLAQGQGEQYF. For the CDR3, the DNA is TGCGCCAGCAGCTTGGCCCAGGGACAAGGCGAGCAGTACTTC.

In its sample, this clone was seen once. V is TRBV7-2 and J is TRBJ2-1; 9 bases map to TRBD2. V lost 5 bases and J lost 9; bases outside the gene matches: 2. The CDR3 loop spans 12 amino acids. Germline-derived CDR1 and CDR2 are SGHTA and FQGNSA. CDR3 bases: TGTGCCAGCAGCCAGACTAGCGGTGAGCAGTTCTTC. Amino acid sequence: CASSQTSGEQFF.

The rearrangement links TRBV6-5 to TRBJ2-3, with a tentative D call TRBD2 (5 bases). Trimming took 7 bases from V and 3 from J, leaving 11 bases between them. The germline CDR1 and CDR2 sequences are MNHEY and SVGAGI. The CDR3 length is 13 residues. CDR3: CASTESGTDTQYF. The CDR3 nucleotides are TGTGCCAGCACCGAATCGGGGACAGATACGCAGTATTTT.

The V call is TRBV29-1, the J call TRBJ2-7; 9 bases match TRBD1. There are 11 residues in the CDR3. Losses at the gene ends were 7 bases for V and 4 bases for J; bases not matched to a gene: 2. CDR1 SQVTM and CDR2 ANQGSEA come from the germline V gene. In DNA, the CDR3 is TGCAGCGCGGACAGGGGATACGAGCAGTACTTC. It encodes CSADRGYEQYF.

The chain recombines TRBV2 with TRBJ2-7; TRBD2 matches 8 bases. The CDR3 extends over 14 amino acids. Losses at the gene ends were 3 bases for V and 5 bases for J; bases not matched to a gene: 6. Germline loops: CDR1 SNHLY, CDR2 FYNNEI. CDR3: CASSDPGGLDEQYF. Written as DNA, the CDR3 is TGTGCCAGCAGTGATCCGGGAGGGTTGGACGAGCAGTACTTC.

The chain uses TRBV21-1 and TRBJ2-5; whether TRBD2, the table's D call, matches the DNA was not checked. TRBV21-1 is a documented pseudogene. This CDR3 contains 15 residues. The CDR3 here is CASRIPRTSSETQYF. The CDR3 coding sequence is TGTGCCAGCAGAATCCCTCGGACTAGCTCTGAGACCCAGTACTTC.

The rearrangement joins TRBV7-2 to TRBJ2-7; 8 nucleotides agree with TRBD1. V dropped 1 base and J dropped 2; count of bases not matched to a gene: 4. Germline CDR1 SGHTA, CDR2 FQGNSA. The CDR3 contains 15 residues. CDR3 amino acids: CASSLVQGAPYEQYF. CDR3 sequence (DNA): TGTGCCAGCAGCTTAGTCCAGGGGGCTCCCTACGAGCAGTACTTC.

The chain is built from TRBV2 and TRBJ1-4; D might be TRBD1 (5 bases). The V end was cut by 7 bases, the J end by 5 bases, with 11 bases between. The germline gives CDR1 SNHLY, CDR2 FYNNEI. The CDR3 sequence is 13 residues long. CDR3 sequence (DNA): TGTGCCAGCAATCGGGGGTCGAATGAAAAACTGTTTTTT. It yields the protein CASNRGSNEKLFF.